The source of this T cell receptor beta chain is a study of blood T cell repertoires in COVID-19. About the study: Sample material is recorded as cDNA or gDNA derived from T cells, B-cell-depleted T cells, or PBMCs.

As originally analysed: From reference gene primer amplification, estimates of nucleated cell counts were derived. Method: immunoSEQ multiplex PCR; TCRdb's copy keeps in-frame clones and lacks some. The V and J calls and clone size are taken from that table; D and trimming were inferred from the DNA. The top ten hold around 18% of the sample, which has approximately 240,000 clones, 84% seen once. The ends lost 3 bases at V and 0 bases at J; junction bases unmatched: 9. The germline CDR1 and CDR2 sequences are DFQATT and SNEGSKA (reference sequence). This CDR3 spans 17 amino acids. The sequencing sample was made of peripheral blood. The V call is TRBV20-1, the J call TRBJ2-7; 12 bases match TRBD1. This clonotype originated in an elderly woman with active or convalescent COVID-19. The CDR3 nucleotides are TGCAGTGCTAGTCTTCAGGGACAGGGGGCTTTCTCCTACGAGCAGTACTTC. Amino acid sequence: CSASLQGQGAFSYEQYF.